Listed below are T cell receptor beta chains from one sample, sequenced in a study of cytomegalovirus exposure and HLA in healthy donors. TCRdb keeps only in-frame clones here, not all; method: immunoSEQ multiplex PCR. The sample holds fewer than 200,000 clones, 9.5% seen once. Sequences were obtained from PBMCs. The origin of the receptors is a woman in her 30s in good health and CMV-seropositive. CDR3s include the opening cysteine and the closing phenylalanine or tryptophan. Fields, in order: D gene, J gene, clone size, V gene, CDR3 protein, CDR3 DNA. D genes are given only for firm matches. Rows may omit the clone size; those that give it use once, few, many or a size class.

>TRBD1|TRBJ1-4|-|TRBV7-9
CASSPGGADNEKLFF
TGTGCCAGCAGCCCAGGGGGCGCAGATAATGAAAAACTGTTTTTT
>-|TRBJ2-2|-|TRBV10-1
CASSEFGGSTGELFF
TGCGCCAGCAGTGAGTTCGGGGGATCCACCGGGGAGCTGTTTTTT
>-|TRBJ1-1|-|TRBV5-4
CASSQPGQMNTEAFF
TGTGCCAGCAGCCAACCGGGACAAATGAACACTGAAGCTTTCTTT
>TRBD1|TRBJ2-2|-|TRBV13
CASSRYSGQGYPGELFF
TGTGCCAGCAGCCGTTACTCGGGACAGGGGTATCCCGGGGAGCTGTTTTTT
>-|TRBJ1-1|few|TRBV6-5
CASSLSPQNTEAFF
TGTGCCAGCAGTCTCTCCCCACAGAACACTGAAGCTTTCTTT
>-|TRBJ2-3|-|TRBV7-3
CASSLRGGVWGTQYF
TGTGCCAGCAGCTTAAGAGGAGGGGTCTGGGGTACGCAGTATTTT
>-|TRBJ2-5|few|TRBV4-2
CASSQEGSAETQYF
TGTGCCAGCAGCCAAGAGGGGAGCGCGGAGACCCAGTACTTC
>TRBD1|TRBJ1-5|-|TRBV5-4
CASRGGTASNQPQHF
TGTGCCAGCAGGGGCGGGACAGCTAGCAATCAGCCCCAGCATTTT
>-|TRBJ2-7|few|TRBV9
CASSVASQGDEQYF
TGTGCCAGCAGCGTAGCTTCCCAGGGCGACGAGCAGTACTTC
>-|TRBJ2-5|few|TRBV27
CASSWQGRETQYF
TGTGCCAGCAGTTGGCAGGGTCGCGAGACCCAGTACTTC
>-|TRBJ2-7|-|TRBV27
CASSFRLGTANPYEQYF
TGTGCCAGCAGTTTCCGCCTCGGGACTGCGAACCCCTACGAGCAGTACTTC
>TRBD1|TRBJ1-2|few|TRBV5-5
CASSRQGRGDYGYTF
TGTGCCAGCAGCCGACAGGGCAGGGGGGACTATGGCTACACCTTC
>-|TRBJ2-7|few|TRBV12-5
CASGPEGTARYF
TGTGCTAGTGGTCCCGAGGGCACGGCACGGTACTTC
>-|TRBJ1-3|few|TRBV6-5
CASTRTLTGNTIYF
TGTGCCAGCACTAGGACATTGACTGGAAACACCATATATTTT
>-|TRBJ2-3|few|TRBV6-1
CASSDLGVSSTDTQYF
TGTGCCAGCAGTGATCTCGGGGTATCTAGCACAGATACGCAGTATTTT
>-|TRBJ2-5|-|TRBV4-2
CASSPGQPQETQYF
TGTGCCAGCAGCCCGGGACAACCACAAGAGACCCAGTACTTC
>-|TRBJ1-2|-|TRBV2
CARSGQPNYGYTF
TGTGCCAGAAGTGGACAGCCTAACTATGGCTACACCTTC
>TRBD2|TRBJ2-7|-|TRBV5-1
CASSLNSGGYEQYF
TGCGCCAGCAGCTTGAATAGCGGGGGGTACGAGCAGTACTTC
>-|TRBJ2-7|-|TRBV19
CASSQGHSYEQYF
TGTGCCAGTAGTCAGGGACACTCATACGAGCAGTACTTC
>-|TRBJ2-7|few|TRBV4-2
CASSQEERIPTKQYF
TGTGCCAGCAGCCAAGAAGAGAGGATTCCTACGAAGCAGTACTTC
>-|TRBJ2-2|few|TRBV5-8
CASTSGADTNTGELFF
TGTGCCAGCACGTCAGGGGCCGACACGAACACCGGGGAGCTGTTTTTT
>TRBD1|TRBJ1-1|few|TRBV5-1
CANSLTGVNTEAFF
TGCGCCAACAGCTTAACAGGGGTGAACACTGAAGCTTTCTTT
>TRBD2|TRBJ2-7|-|TRBV4-1
CASSQVRGDYEQYF
TGCGCCAGCAGCCAAGTCCGGGGGGACTACGAGCAGTACTTC
>-|TRBJ1-5|-|TRBV30
CAWQGLGNQPQHF
TGTGCCTGGCAGGGCCTCGGCAATCAGCCCCAGCATTTT
>TRBD1|TRBJ2-5|-|TRBV11-2
CASSLISAGTGGETQYF
TGTGCCAGCAGCTTAATCTCCGCCGGGACAGGGGGAGAGACCCAGTACTTC
>-|TRBJ2-5|few|TRBV5-1
CASSWVQGRETQYF
TGCGCCAGCAGCTGGGTACAGGGTCGGGAGACCCAGTACTTC
>-|TRBJ1-5|few|TRBV29-1
CSVRGEGNQPQHF
TGCAGCGTCCGGGGGGAGGGGAATCAGCCCCAGCATTTT
>-|TRBJ2-1|once|TRBV25-1
CASSERARGNEQFF
TGTGCCAGCAGTGAAAGGGCTCGCGGGAATGAGCAGTTCTTC
>TRBD1|TRBJ2-5|few|TRBV5-1
CASSLATGGTETQYF
TGCGCCAGCAGCTTGGCTACAGGGGGCACAGAGACCCAGTACTTC
>TRBD1|TRBJ1-2|-|TRBV28
CASSAGQGSYTF
TGTGCCAGCAGTGCCGGACAGGGGAGCTACACCTTC
>-|TRBJ1-2|few|TRBV30
CAWSVLGAGNGYTF
TGTGCCTGGAGTGTACTTGGGGCCGGAAATGGCTACACCTTC
>TRBD1|TRBJ1-1|-|TRBV7-8
CASSSFISRDRARGTEAFF
TGTGCCAGCAGCTCATTTATCAGCAGGGACAGGGCTAGAGGCACTGAAGCTTTCTTT
>-|TRBJ2-1|few|TRBV7-3
CASSLTGPLRNEQFF
TGTGCCAGCAGCTTAACGGGCCCTTTGAGAAATGAGCAGTTCTTC
>-|TRBJ1-4|-|TRBV19
CASSADERPFEKLFF
TGTGCCAGTAGTGCCGACGAGAGGCCGTTTGAAAAACTGTTTTTT
>-|TRBJ2-1|-|TRBV11-2
CASSSIRAQNEQFF
TGTGCCAGCAGCTCCATACGAGCGCAGAATGAGCAGTTCTTC
>-|TRBJ2-1|-|TRBV4-1
CASSQDSGSVPEQFF
TGCGCCAGCAGCCAAGATAGTGGTAGCGTCCCTGAGCAGTTCTTC
>TRBD1|TRBJ1-1|-|TRBV13
CASSYTGGAGMNTEAFF
TGTGCCAGCAGCTACACAGGGGGCGCGGGGATGAACACTGAAGCTTTCTTT
>TRBD1|TRBJ2-1|few|TRBV11-2
CASSLGQGARNEQFF
TGTGCCAGCAGCTTGGGACAGGGGGCAAGGAATGAGCAGTTCTTC
>-|TRBJ2-6|-|TRBV6-5
CASSSVAGANVLTF
TGTGCCAGCAGCTCCGTCGCTGGGGCCAACGTCCTGACTTTC
>TRBD1|TRBJ1-2|-|TRBV19
CASSIGTGDYGYTF
TGTGCCAGTAGTATAGGGACAGGTGACTATGGCTACACCTTC
>TRBD2|TRBJ2-3|-|TRBV6-4
CASSEFASGSVTDTQYF
TGTGCCAGCAGTGAATTCGCTAGCGGGAGTGTAACAGATACGCAGTATTTT
>TRBD1|TRBJ2-2|-|TRBV7-9
CASSWGQGGTTGELFF
TGTGCCAGCAGCTGGGGACAGGGAGGGACCACCGGGGAGCTGTTTTTT
>TRBD2|TRBJ2-7|few|TRBV6-1
CASSAGTSGRYKYEQYF
TGTGCCAGCAGTGCGGGGACTAGCGGGAGGTACAAGTACGAGCAGTACTTC
>-|TRBJ2-7|few|TRBV7-9
CASSPGGYEQYF
TGTGCCAGCAGCCCCGGGGGCTACGAGCAGTACTTC
>-|TRBJ1-1|-|TRBV19
CASTTLRGESEAFF
TGTGCCAGTACCACCCTTCGAGGAGAGTCTGAAGCTTTCTTT
>TRBD1|TRBJ1-5|-|TRBV9
CASSEGQNQPQHF
TGTGCCAGCAGCGAGGGACAGAATCAGCCCCAGCATTTT
>TRBD2|TRBJ2-1|-|TRBV14
CASRVSGSKNEQFF
TGTGCCAGCAGGGTGAGCGGGAGTAAGAATGAGCAGTTCTTC
>-|TRBJ1-1|few|TRBV19
CASSRAYEAFF
TGTGCCAGTAGTAGGGCCTATGAAGCTTTCTTT
>-|TRBJ1-5|few|TRBV18
CASSQQGQNQPQHF
TGTGCCAGCTCACAGCAAGGACAGAATCAGCCCCAGCATTTT
>TRBD2|TRBJ2-7|-|TRBV6-5
CASSLLAGETYEQYF
TGTGCCAGCAGCCTGCTAGCGGGAGAAACCTACGAGCAGTACTTC
>-|TRBJ2-5|few|TRBV19
CASSRGGETQYF
TGTGCCAGTTCGCGGGGTGGCGAGACCCAGTACTTC
>TRBD2|TRBJ2-1|-|TRBV2
CAGRAGGVYNEQFF
TGTGCCGGTCGAGCGGGAGGGGTCTACAATGAGCAGTTCTTC
>-|TRBJ2-1|many|TRBV7-2
CASSGGGGGLYNEQFF
TGTGCCAGCAGCGGGGGCGGGGGAGGCCTTTACAATGAGCAGTTCTTC
>-|TRBJ2-7|-|TRBV2
CASSEELVYEQYF
TGTGCCAGCAGTGAAGAACTAGTTTACGAGCAGTACTTC
>TRBD1|TRBJ1-2|few|TRBV2
CASSYTGTANYGYTF
TGTGCCAGCAGTTACACCGGGACAGCTAACTATGGCTACACCTTC
>TRBD2|TRBJ2-1|-|TRBV19
CASSAGTSGYNEQFF
TGTGCCAGTAGTGCCGGGACTAGCGGCTACAATGAGCAGTTCTTC